This T cell receptor beta chain stems from a study of technical replicates of blood from a handful of donors. Here immunoSEQ multiplex PCR was the method, and the copy in TCRdb shows in-frame clones only, minus some. The table includes about 57,000 clones, more than 85% detected once. CDR1 and CDR2 (germline): MNHEY, SVGAGI. J was trimmed by 8 bases and V by 7 bases; bases with no gene match: 6. This CDR3 contains 12 residues. This rearrangement joins TRBV6-5 to TRBJ2-7, with 9 nucleotides matching TRBD2. The clonotype was recovered from a human donor in good health. Some clones in this sample may be carry-over from other donors' samples. Material for sequencing was PBMCs. CDR3 DNA sequence: TGTGCCAGCACCGAGACTAGCGGACAGCAGTACTTC. It translates to CASTETSGQQYF.